This TCR beta chain was recovered during a study of shared clonotypes between healthy human individuals. Study-level background: A couple of female and three male donors aged 18 to 49 were enrolled. Per donor, three plates held CD4 naive cells, three held CD4 memory, two held CD8 naive and one held CD8 memory.

Sequencing was at deep level. The method was immunoSEQ multiplex PCR; TCRdb's version includes in-frame clones alone and lacks a portion of them. This sample has 600,000 to 750,000 clones, with 72% found just once. The CDR3 is 14 amino acids. Germline V lookup: CDR1 WNHNN, CDR2 SYGVQD (reference sequence). The ends lost 4 bases at V and 6 bases at J; junction bases unmatched: 4. The TCR originated in a woman under 40 in good health. The chain links TRBV10-1 to TRBJ2-2; 8 bases fit TRBD2. Sequenced input: memory CD4+ T cells sorted from blood. Subset noted: CD45RA-negative fraction. The CDR3 reads CASSARTSSGELFF. CDR3 DNA sequence: TGCGCCAGCAGTGCTCGGACTAGCTCCGGGGAGCTGTTTTTT.